The 25 T cell receptor beta chains listed next were all sequenced from one sample in a study of technical replicates of blood from several donors. The table came from immunoSEQ multiplex PCR; TCRdb's copy has only in-frame clones and leaves some out. The sample yields 70,000 to 95,000 clones, 94% seen once. The sequenced sample consisted of T cells isolated from PBMCs. The receptors stem from a human donor in good health.

The chain couples TRBV2 to TRBJ1-4; D is ambiguous. This CDR3 is built from 15 residues. Between the trimmed V and J ends, which lost 5 bases and 8 bases, there was a span of 18 bases. CDR1 and CDR2 (germline): SNHLY, FYNNEI. The CDR3 DNA is TGTGCCAGCAGTCCTTACGGGGTAGAGGGCGAAAAACTGTTTTTT. Its protein product is CASSPYGVEGEKLFF.

The V call is TRBV5-1, the J call TRBJ1-1; a possible D gene is TRBD1 (5 bases). Germline values: CDR1 SGHRS, CDR2 YFSETQ. Trimming shortened V by 0 bases and J by 4 bases, and 10 bases separated the two germline ends. The CDR3 has 14 residues. The CDR3 bases are TGCGCCAGCAGCTTGGCCGTCGGGGGCACTGAAGCTTTCTTT. Translating it yields CASSLAVGGTEAFF. Supplemented by reference TRBV5-1 and TRBJ1-1, the full variable domain reads KAGVTQTPRYLIKTRGQQVTLSCSPISGHRSVSWYQQTPGQGLQFLFEYFSETQRNKGNFPGRFSGRQFSNSRSEMNVSTLELGDSALYLCASSLAVGGTEAFFGQGTRLTVV.

V and J are TRBV5-4 and TRBJ2-7; a possible D gene is TRBD2 (7 bases). Germline V gene sequence: CDR1 SGHNT, CDR2 YYREEE (reference sequence). The CDR3 totals 15 residues. Trimming pared 0 bases from V and 6 bases from J, leaving 16 bases between. Written as DNA, the CDR3 is TGTGCCAGCAGCTTGGGGGGGGGCCCCCGAGGCGAGCAGTACTTC. Protein product: CASSLGGGPRGEQYF.

The chain employs TRBV18 and TRBJ2-7; 7 bases agree with TRBD1. Germline CDR1 is KGHSH and CDR2 is LQKENI. Germline trimming cut 3 bases from V and 6 bases from J; bases unmatched to any gene: 2. The CDR3 contains 12 residues. CDR3 in amino acids: CASSPKGAEQYF. CDR3 sequence (DNA): TGTGCCAGCTCACCTAAGGGGGCCGAGCAGTACTTC.

This clone was counted a few times. The chain links TRBV9 to TRBJ2-5; 8 positions match TRBD1. Germline V gene sequence: CDR1 SGDLS, CDR2 YYNGEE. V lost 2 bases to trimming and J lost 5 bases; unmatched junction nucleotides: 5. This CDR3 is 14 amino acids long. CDR3 residues: CASSVTGGEETQYF. DNA of the CDR3: TGTGCCAGCAGCGTCACAGGGGGTGAGGAGACCCAGTACTTC.

The rearrangement links TRBV6-5 to TRBJ2-6, with D possibly TRBD2 on 6 matching bases. This CDR3 has 14 residues. Trimming stripped 8 bases from V and 0 bases from J, with 8 bases between. Germline CDR1 and CDR2: MNHEY and SVGAGI. This chain's CDR3 is CASGGNSGANVLTF. CDR3 bases: TGTGCCAGCGGCGGGAACTCTGGGGCCAACGTCCTGACTTTC.

The chain carries TRBV7-9 and TRBJ1-1; 7 positions agree with TRBD1. The CDR3 has 18 amino acids. Germline V gene sequence: CDR1 SEHNR, CDR2 FQNEAQ (reference sequence). The V gene end was trimmed by 4 bases and the J gene end by 5 bases; junction bases not matched to a gene: 19. CDR3 coding DNA: TGTGCCAGCAGCTCCACCGTACCGAGACAGGGTGGGTGGACTGAAGCTTTCTTT. Translated: CASSSTVPRQGGWTEAFF.

This sequence joins TRBV14 and TRBJ2-5; TRBD2 matches 10 bases. Looked up from germline, CDR1 is SGHDN and CDR2 is FVKESK. V shed 1 base and J 1 base; nucleotides not matched to a gene: 3. The CDR3 length is 16 residues. CDR3: CASSQGTSGPQETQYF. As DNA, the CDR3 is TGTGCCAGCAGCCAAGGGACTAGCGGACCCCAAGAGACCCAGTACTTC.

This clone was seen just once. CDR3 residues: CASSETGEDQPQHF. The CDR3 nucleotides read TGTGCCAGCAGCGAAACAGGGGAGGATCAGCCCCAGCATTTT. The chain carries TRBV7-9 and TRBJ1-5, with 7 bases that match TRBD1. In germline, CDR1 is SEHNR, CDR2 FQNEAQ (reference sequence). The CDR3 has 14 amino acids. V lost 5 bases, J lost 5 bases, and 6 bases stayed unmatched.

In its sample, this clone was seen once. This sequence joins TRBV2 and TRBJ2-2, with 9 nucleotides matching TRBD1. The length of the CDR3 is 14 residues. Germline loops: CDR1 SNHLY, CDR2 FYNNEI. J gave up 5 bases and V 8 bases, and 6 bases lay outside the gene matches. The CDR3 spells CASDIQGATGELFF. The CDR3 DNA reads as TGTGCCAGCGACATACAGGGGGCAACCGGGGAGCTGTTTTTT. The whole variable domain, remainder taken from reference TRBV2 and TRBJ2-2, is EPEVTQTPSHQVTQMGQEVILRCVPISNHLYFYWYRQILGQKVEFLVSFYNNEISEKSEIFDDQFSVERPDGSNFTLKIRSTKLEDSAMYFCASDIQGATGELFFGEGSRLTVL.

The genes are TRBV7-6 and TRBJ2-7; 7 bases agree with TRBD2. From germline, CDR1 is SGHVS and CDR2 FNYEAQ. The CDR3 has 14 residues. The V gene end was trimmed by 3 bases and the J gene end by 4 bases; junction bases not matched to a gene: 6. CDR3 DNA: TGTGCCAGCAGCTTTTTTGGCGGGAGTTACGAGCAGTACTTC. Translating gives CASSFFGGSYEQYF. Full variable domain (missing parts from reference TRBV7-6 and TRBJ2-7): GAGVSQSPRYKVTKRGQDVALRCDPISGHVSLYWYRQALGQGPEFLTYFNYEAQQDKSGLPNDRFSAERPEGSISTLTIQRTEQRDSAMYRCASSFFGGSYEQYFGPGTRLTVT.

The V and J genes are TRBV29-1 and TRBJ2-7, with 8 bases fitting TRBD2. Trimming cost V 6 bases and J 1 base; bases outside gene matches: 5. The germline CDR1 and CDR2 sequences are SQVTM and ANQGSEA. The CDR3 contains 13 residues. CDR3 DNA: TGCAGCGTCGTAGCGGGACCGTCCTACGAGCAGTACTTC. This codes for CSVVAGPSYEQYF.

The chain combines TRBV5-1 with TRBJ1-1; D is undetermined. Germline CDR1 is SGHRS and CDR2 is YFSETQ. V was shortened by 3 bases and J by 3 bases, with 15 bases between the two germline ends. This CDR3 has 15 residues. CDR3 sequence: CASSSGPSGYTEAFF. The DNA of the CDR3 is TGCGCCAGCAGCTCGGGCCCCTCGGGATACACTGAAGCTTTCTTT. The full variable domain, its missing parts supplied by reference TRBV5-1 and TRBJ1-1, is KAGVTQTPRYLIKTRGQQVTLSCSPISGHRSVSWYQQTPGQGLQFLFEYFSETQRNKGNFPGRFSGRQFSNSRSEMNVSTLELGDSALYLCASSSGPSGYTEAFFGQGTRLTVV.

The rearrangement joins TRBV27 to TRBJ2-3, with 7 nucleotides matching TRBD1. This CDR3 is built from 14 residues. V was clipped by 3 bases and J by 4 bases; unmatched bases: 4. CDR1 is MNHEY, CDR2 SMNVEV, per germline (reference sequence). The CDR3 loop reads CASSLVGGPDTQYF. The CDR3 coding sequence is TGTGCCAGCAGTTTGGTAGGGGGCCCAGATACGCAGTATTTT.

This sequence joins TRBV19 and TRBJ2-1; 11 nucleotides match TRBD2. CDR3 length: 16 amino acids. Germline V gene lookup returns CDR1 LNHDA and CDR2 SQIVND (reference sequence). The V segment lost 3 bases and the J segment 6 bases; nucleotides outside the gene matches: 7. The CDR3 loop reads CASSILTSGSSNEQFF. As DNA, the CDR3 is TGTGCCAGTAGTATCTTAACTAGCGGGAGTTCCAATGAGCAGTTCTTC.

This chain uses TRBV15 with TRBJ2-3; 7 nucleotides match TRBD2. CDR3 length: 16 amino acids. Looked up from germline, CDR1 is LNHNV and CDR2 is YYDKDF (reference sequence). V trimming: 3 bases; J trimming: 1 base; junction bases outside the gene matches: 7. The CDR3 bases are TGTGCCACCAGCAGGGGAACTAGCGTAGGCACAGATACGCAGTATTTT. Its protein is CATSRGTSVGTDTQYF.

This chain connects TRBV6-5 to TRBJ2-5; 11 nucleotides match TRBD2. The CDR3 totals 16 residues. Trimming cost V 2 bases and J 5 bases; bases outside gene matches: 7. Germline loops: CDR1 MNHEY, CDR2 SVGAGI. CDR3 residues: CASSYALAGVSETQYF. The CDR3, as DNA: TGTGCCAGCAGTTACGCACTAGCGGGAGTTTCGGAGACCCAGTACTTC.

The genes are TRBV10-1 and TRBJ1-1, with unresolved D. The CDR3 is 16 residues long. Germline assignment: CDR1 WNHNN and CDR2 SYGVQD (reference sequence). With 0 bases removed from V and 1 base from J, the gap between germline ends came to 12 bases. The CDR3 DNA reads as TGCGCCAGCAGTGAGTCCCGGAGGGAGAGGAACACTGAAGCTTTCTTT. This encodes CASSESRRERNTEAFF.

As DNA, the CDR3 is TGTGCCAGCAGCAGGACAGGGGGAGCTGAAAAACTGTTTTTT. It specifies CASSRTGGAEKLFF. This chain connects TRBV5-4 to TRBJ1-4; 10 bases match TRBD1. Per germline, CDR1 SGHNT and CDR2 YYREEE (reference sequence). After removal of 4 bases from V and 7 bases from J, the junction contained 4 bases not matched to a gene. The CDR3 has 14 residues.

This chain joins TRBV10-3 and TRBJ2-3; 7 nucleotides agree with TRBD2. Germline trimming cut 1 base from V and 4 bases from J; bases unmatched to any gene: 11. The length of the CDR3 is 17 residues. Germline V gives CDR1 ENHRY, CDR2 SYGVKD. CDR3 DNA sequence: TGTGCCATCAGTGAGTTTCTGGGGGGGGATCATCCAGATACGCAGTATTTT. As protein: CAISEFLGGDHPDTQYF.

V and J are TRBV5-1 and TRBJ2-2; 7 positions match TRBD2. CDR3 length: 15 residues. V dropped 3 bases and J dropped 3; count of bases not matched to a gene: 5. Germline V gene lookup returns CDR1 SGHRS and CDR2 YFSETQ. CDR3 protein: CASSSRDYHTGELFF. In DNA form, the CDR3 reads TGCGCCAGCAGCTCCCGGGACTACCACACCGGGGAGCTGTTTTTT.

This sequence joins TRBV5-4 and TRBJ1-2, with no clear D. V lost 0 bases and J lost 4, with 7 bases in between. CDR3 length: 13 residues. Germline values: CDR1 SGHNT, CDR2 YYREEE (reference sequence). CDR3 protein: CASSLEGVYGYTF. The CDR3 coding sequence is TGTGCCAGCAGCTTGGAGGGAGTCTATGGCTACACCTTC.

The CDR3 nucleotides are TGTGCCAGCAGTTCGACAGAGCAAGAGACCCAGTACTTC. It codes for CASSSTEQETQYF. The chain carries TRBV28 and TRBJ2-5, with a possible D match to TRBD1 (5 bases). Germline V gene lookup returns CDR1 MDHEN and CDR2 SYDVKM. V shed 4 bases and J shed 2 bases, with 8 bases lying between them. The CDR3 totals 13 residues.

In DNA, the CDR3 is TGTGCCAGCAGTTTGACAGGGCATATACTTAACAGTGAGCAGTTCTTC. Protein product: CASSLTGHILNSEQFF. The J gene is TRBJ2-1, the V gene TRBV2; 7 bases match TRBD1. The ends lost 5 bases at V and 9 bases at J; junction bases unmatched: 16. CDR1 and CDR2 (germline): SNHLY, FYNNEI. The CDR3 contains 16 residues.

This chain joins TRBV5-4 and TRBJ2-7; D is possibly TRBD1 (6 bases). CDR3 length: 14 residues. The ends were cut back, 3 bases at V and 2 bases at J, with 12 bases in the middle. The germline gives CDR1 SGHNT, CDR2 YYREEE (reference sequence). CDR3 region: CASSSGQMAYEQYF. Here the CDR3 DNA reads TGTGCCAGCAGCTCCGGACAGATGGCCTACGAGCAGTACTTC.